This T cell receptor (beta chain) is from a study of cytomegalovirus exposure and HLA in healthy donors. At the level of the study: Later analysis reported that the approximately 120 validation repertoires shared the platform of the approximately 690 first-cohort repertoires. Study-wide results and caveats: Cytomegalovirus association was listed for 164 TCR beta chains. Rarity held for most TCR sequences, but there were some public TCRs that occurred in many donors.

Turning to this clone: Its antigen remains unknown.

The CDR3 spans 14 residues. CDR1 is MNHNS, CDR2 SASEGT, per germline. V was pared by 7 bases and J by 3 bases, with 16 bases between. Produced via immunoSEQ multiplex PCR; TCRdb's table is partial and in-frame only. The sample lists around 150,000 clones, approximately 82% occurring once. The chain combines TRBV6-1 with TRBJ2-7; D is possibly TRBD1 (6 bases). Sequenced sample: PBMCs. The receptor was isolated from a young man in good health and CMV-seropositive. CDR3 sequence: CASNRDGGNYEQYF. In DNA, the CDR3 is TGTGCCAGCAACCGGGATGGGGGCAACTACGAGCAGTACTTC.